This is a list of T cell receptor beta chains from one sample in a study of graft-versus-host responses after intestinal transplantation. Only in-frame clones appear in the TCRdb table, and some are missing; sequencing was by immunoSEQ multiplex PCR. The table records about 90,000 clones, 90% to 95% of them present only once. Their recognized antigens are unknown. The sample was unstimulated CD8+ T cells sorted from spleen or lymph node cells, taken before intestinal transplant. These receptors were obtained from a human donor who received an intestinal transplant. Both conserved end residues are part of each CDR3. D genes are given only for firm matches. Where a row states a size, it is once, few, many or the class of an expanded clone; other rows omit it.

CASTPSYSTEAFF TGTGCCAGCACCCCTTCGTACAGCACTGAAGCTTTCTTT NA TRBV6-5 NA TRBJ1-1
CASSVEGDTEAFF TGTGCCAGCAGCGTAGAGGGGGACACTGAAGCTTTCTTT NA TRBV9 NA TRBJ1-1
CATSRDRNQGTDTQYF TGTGCCACCAGCAGAGATCGTAACCAGGGCACAGATACGCAGTATTTT NA TRBV15 NA TRBJ2-3
CASSFGGLNTEAFF TGTGCCAGCAGCTTTGGGGGCCTGAACACTGAAGCTTTCTTT NA TRBV7-9 NA TRBJ1-1
CASSKRDQPYEQYF TGTGCCAGCAGCAAGCGGGACCAACCCTACGAGCAGTACTTC once TRBV7-9 TRBD2 TRBJ2-7
CASSVGQIGTQYF TGCGCCAGCAGCGTGGGACAGATCGGGACCCAGTACTTC NA TRBV5-1 TRBD1 TRBJ2-5
CASSQVWSGQGSYEQYF TGCGCCAGCAGCCAAGTCTGGTCGGGACAGGGCAGTTACGAGCAGTACTTC NA TRBV4-1 TRBD1 TRBJ2-7
CAWIGFGDGYTF TGTGCCTGGATAGGTTTCGGGGATGGCTACACCTTC NA TRBV30 NA TRBJ1-2
CASSEASSPPYEQYF TGTGCCAGCAGTGAAGCATCTAGTCCTCCCTACGAGCAGTACTTC NA TRBV2 NA TRBJ2-7
CASSEGRERAQYF TGTGCCAGCAGTGAAGGCAGGGAACGGGCCCAGTACTTC NA TRBV6-1 NA TRBJ2-4
CASSWGGGSTDTQYF TGCGCCAGCAGCTGGGGCGGGGGCAGCACAGATACGCAGTATTTT NA TRBV5-1 NA TRBJ2-3
CASSQDLSGGTPSPSYEQYF TGTGCCAGCAGCCAAGATTTGTCGGGAGGGACCCCTTCTCCCTCCTACGAGCAGTACTTC NA TRBV14 TRBD2 TRBJ2-7
CAWIPGNTYGYTF TGTGCCTGGATACCAGGGAACACCTATGGCTACACCTTC NA TRBV30 NA TRBJ1-2
CASSATSGGGYEQYF TGTGCCAGCAGTGCTACTAGCGGGGGGGGATACGAGCAGTACTTC NA TRBV6-5 TRBD2 TRBJ2-7
CASSFGPGQDYGYTF TGTGCCAGCAGCTTTGGCCCGGGACAAGATTATGGCTACACCTTC NA TRBV11-2 NA TRBJ1-2
CASSQFGGQETQYF TGTGCCAGCAGCCAATTTGGCGGACAAGAGACCCAGTACTTC NA TRBV16 NA TRBJ2-5
CASKAGPNPYYEQYF TGCGCCAGCAAGGCGGGGCCCAACCCTTACTACGAGCAGTACTTC NA TRBV10-2 NA TRBJ2-7
CASSKPLYEQYF TGTGCCAGCAGCAAACCCCTATACGAGCAGTACTTC once TRBV21-1 NA TRBJ2-7
CASSLSLAGPSTDTQYF TGTGCCAGCAGTTTGTCGCTAGCGGGACCGAGCACAGATACGCAGTATTTT NA TRBV28 TRBD2 TRBJ2-3
CASSLGSRGNTIYF TGTGCCAGCAGCTTAGGGTCGCGCGGAAACACCATATATTTT NA TRBV11-2 NA TRBJ1-3
CASSQDIRLNTEAFF TGCGCCAGCAGCCAAGATATACGGTTGAACACTGAAGCTTTCTTT NA TRBV4-3 NA TRBJ1-1
CASSFSRGHGYTF TGTGCCAGCAGTTTTAGCAGGGGGCATGGCTACACCTTC NA TRBV27 TRBD1 TRBJ1-2
CASSPLYRQRNTEAFF TGTGCCAGCTCACCACTATATCGCCAGCGGAACACTGAAGCTTTCTTT NA TRBV18 NA TRBJ1-1
CASSPAGSYEQYF TGTGCCAGCAGCCCCGCGGGGTCCTACGAGCAGTACTTC few TRBV9 NA TRBJ2-7
CASSETRPGTEAFF TGTGCCAGCAGTGAAACCCGACCGGGCACTGAAGCTTTCTTT NA TRBV28 NA TRBJ1-1
CASSLPSGGGYEQYF TGTGCCAGCAGCTTACCGTCGGGGGGGGGCTACGAGCAGTACTTC NA TRBV7-9 TRBD2 TRBJ2-7
CASSPRGGPDTQYF TGTGCCAGCAGTCCCCGGGGGGGGCCAGATACGCAGTATTTT NA TRBV28 TRBD2 TRBJ2-3
CASSLGSGINHEQFF TGTGCCAGCAGCTTAGGTAGCGGGATAAACCATGAGCAGTTCTTC NA TRBV7-9 TRBD2 TRBJ2-1